Sequencing of this T cell receptor beta chain was carried out in a study of shared clonotypes between healthy human individuals. Findings of the study overall: Shared across a few donors were around 5% of the naive CD4 clonotypes. Depth was large, yet rarefaction showed that sorted-subset sequencing was incomplete.

Authors' methods: Filtering was not the same, since immunoSEQ gave junction-only sequences without quality scores. Using immunoSEQ multiplex PCR, the repertoire was profiled, and TCRdb retains in-frame clones only, with some absent. V, J and clone size reflect that table, while D and trimming were determined from the DNA. The sample carries roughly 500,000 clones, around 95% recorded once. Naive CD45RA+ and memory CD45RA-negative subsets were split from CD4+ cells. Remarks on this clone: Its antigen remains unknown.

Sequences were obtained from naive CD4+ T cells sorted from blood. Subset in this sample: CD45RA+ positively selected. This sequence was found in a woman in her twenties or thirties in good health.

The CDR3: CASSFQARLWYEQFF. The DNA for the CDR3 is TGTGCCAGCAGCTTCCAAGCACGCTTGTGGTATGAGCAGTTCTTC. The chain combines TRBV5-6 with TRBJ2-1, with D uncertain. This CDR3 has 15 residues. Germline assignment: CDR1 SGHDT and CDR2 YYEEEE. Trimming took 2 bases from V and 8 from J, leaving 17 bases between them.